The sequence of this TCR beta chain was determined in a study of spatial heterogeneity in lung cancer. Study in general: Compared with alpha-chain sequences, beta-chain sequences were consistently detected in greater numbers. Raw reads showed each unique TCR and UMI combination turning up more than ten times on average.

Trimming cost V 2 bases and J 10 bases; bases outside gene matches: 10. The CDR3 runs 15 residues. Looked up from germline, CDR1 is SEHNR and CDR2 is FQNEAQ (reference sequence). Time point of the sample: sample taken at primary tumor resection. Material for sequencing was whole RNA from tumor, nontumor lung or frozen PBMC, left unsorted. TCRdb re-called the 5' RACE reads with MiXCR, one entry per CDR3 protein. The profile shows over 10,000 distinct CDR3 sequences, approximately 17% of them singletons. This clonotype was observed many times. The input for sequencing was PBMCs, taken at surgery. The sequence was collected from a male donor with early-stage non-small cell lung cancer. The chain is built from TRBV7-9 and TRBJ1-4, with 7 bases fitting TRBD1. The CDR3 DNA reads TGTGCCAGCAGCTTACAAGGGGACAGTCTCCTAAAACTGTTTTTT. This codes for CASSLQGDSLLKLFF.